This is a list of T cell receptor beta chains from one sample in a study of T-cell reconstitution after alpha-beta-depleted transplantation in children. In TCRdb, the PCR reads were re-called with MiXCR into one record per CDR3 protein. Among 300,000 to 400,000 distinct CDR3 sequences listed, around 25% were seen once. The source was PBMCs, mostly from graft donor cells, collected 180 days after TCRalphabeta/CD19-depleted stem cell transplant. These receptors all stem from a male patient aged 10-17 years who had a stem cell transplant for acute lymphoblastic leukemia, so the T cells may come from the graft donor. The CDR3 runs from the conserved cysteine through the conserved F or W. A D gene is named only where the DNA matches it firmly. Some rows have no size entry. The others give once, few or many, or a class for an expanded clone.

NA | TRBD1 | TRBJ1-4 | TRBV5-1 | CASSEGYRGKNEKLFF | TGCGCCAGCAGCGAAGGATACAGGGGAAAAAACGAAAAACTGTTTTTT
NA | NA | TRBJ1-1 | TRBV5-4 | CASSLGGMGDTEAFF | TGTGCCAGCAGCTTAGGTGGGATGGGGGACACTGAAGCTTTCTTT
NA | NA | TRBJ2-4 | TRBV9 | CASSVDPLWIQYF | TGTGCCAGCAGCGTGGATCCGTTATGGATTCAGTACTTC
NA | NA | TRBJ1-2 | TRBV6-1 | CASSPDGFYGYTF | TGTGCCAGCAGTCCGGACGGCTTCTATGGCTACACCTTC
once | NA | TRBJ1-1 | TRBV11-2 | CASSFGGPKAEAFF | TGTGCCAGCAGCTTTGGGGGCCCCAAGGCTGAAGCTTTCTTT
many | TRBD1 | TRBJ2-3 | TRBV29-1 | CSAGTDTDTQYF | TGCAGCGCCGGGACAGACACAGATACGCAGTATTTT
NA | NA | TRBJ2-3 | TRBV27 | CASSLGWGMTDTQYF | TGTGCCAGCAGTTTAGGTTGGGGGATGACAGATACGCAGTATTTT
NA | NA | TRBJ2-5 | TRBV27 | CASRRSRFQETQYF | TGTGCCAGCCGGCGTTCGCGGTTCCAAGAGACCCAGTACTTC
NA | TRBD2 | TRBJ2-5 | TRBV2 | CASSDPSGQETQYF | TGTGCCAGCAGTGACCCTAGCGGCCAAGAGACCCAGTACTTC
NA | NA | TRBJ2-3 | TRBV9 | CASSVARADTQYF | TGTGCCAGCAGCGTAGCTAGGGCAGATACGCAGTATTTT
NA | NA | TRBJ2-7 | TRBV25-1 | CASSESIGFPIRGAYEQYF | TGTGCCAGCAGTGAATCAATTGGGTTCCCCATACGCGGAGCTTACGAGCAGTACTTC
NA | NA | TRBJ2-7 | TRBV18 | CASSPQGPGEQYF | TGTGCCAGCTCACCACAGGGGCCAGGCGAGCAGTACTTC
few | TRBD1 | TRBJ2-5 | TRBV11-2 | CASSRGTGSVETQYF | TGTGCCAGCAGCCGCGGGACAGGGAGTGTGGAGACCCAGTACTTC
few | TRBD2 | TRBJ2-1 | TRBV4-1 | CASSQGLAGWGEQFF | TGCGCCAGCAGCCAAGGACTAGCGGGATGGGGTGAGCAGTTCTTC
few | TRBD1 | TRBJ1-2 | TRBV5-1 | CASSMGQDYLNCTF | TGCGCCAGCAGCATGGGACAGGACTATTTGAATTGCACCTTC
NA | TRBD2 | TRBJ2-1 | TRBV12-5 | CASGQRLAVTYNEQFF | TGTGCTAGTGGCCAAAGACTAGCGGTCACCTACAATGAGCAGTTCTTC
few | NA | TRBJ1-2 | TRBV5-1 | CASSPIGDGRNYGYTF | TGCGCCAGCAGCCCTATCGGGGACGGCCGTAACTATGGCTACACCTTC
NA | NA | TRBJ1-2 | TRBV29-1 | CSVEEGTSYGYTF | TGCAGCGTTGAAGAGGGGACAAGCTATGGCTACACCTTC
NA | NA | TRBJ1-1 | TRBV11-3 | CASSLANSGRGRTEAFF | TGTGCCAGCAGCTTAGCGAATTCCGGCCGGGGGAGGACTGAAGCTTTCTTT
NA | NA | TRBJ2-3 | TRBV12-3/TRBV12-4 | CASSWTLTLHTQYF | TGTGCCAGCAGTTGGACACTCACTCTACATACGCAGTATTTT